This T cell receptor beta chain was captured in a study of T-cell memory formation after mild COVID-19. Findings and caveats of the study: The appearance of some responding clones in pre-infection memory suggested that cross-reactive memory joined. Contracting clones from day 15 to 85 showed balanced CD4/CD8; later expanders favored CD4+. Contracting CD4+ clones lay largely in CM and EM, with CD8+ ones residing in EMRA. The authors left the SARS-CoV-2 specificity of second-wave clones peaking on day 37 unconfirmed.

This clonotype was observed a handful of times. Its target is unknown. V dropped 4 bases and J dropped 2 bases, with 11 bases sitting between them. CDR1 and CDR2 (germline): MNHNY, SVGAGI (reference sequence). This CDR3 is built from 14 residues. TCRdb re-analysed the 5' RACE reads in MiXCR, keeping a single row per CDR3 protein. The sample records roughly 400,000 distinct CDR3 sequences, more than 15% being singletons. This sequence was found in a man younger than 35 who had mild COVID-19 (a few samples of this study predate the infection). Cell type and time point are not known. Sample: PBMCs or a T cell subset sorted from them (not recorded which). The genes are TRBV6-6 and TRBJ2-5, with TRBD2 as a possible D gene (6 bases). Here the CDR3 reads CASSSDGGQETQYF. DNA for the CDR3: TGTGCCAGCAGTTCTGACGGGGGACAAGAGACCCAGTACTTC.